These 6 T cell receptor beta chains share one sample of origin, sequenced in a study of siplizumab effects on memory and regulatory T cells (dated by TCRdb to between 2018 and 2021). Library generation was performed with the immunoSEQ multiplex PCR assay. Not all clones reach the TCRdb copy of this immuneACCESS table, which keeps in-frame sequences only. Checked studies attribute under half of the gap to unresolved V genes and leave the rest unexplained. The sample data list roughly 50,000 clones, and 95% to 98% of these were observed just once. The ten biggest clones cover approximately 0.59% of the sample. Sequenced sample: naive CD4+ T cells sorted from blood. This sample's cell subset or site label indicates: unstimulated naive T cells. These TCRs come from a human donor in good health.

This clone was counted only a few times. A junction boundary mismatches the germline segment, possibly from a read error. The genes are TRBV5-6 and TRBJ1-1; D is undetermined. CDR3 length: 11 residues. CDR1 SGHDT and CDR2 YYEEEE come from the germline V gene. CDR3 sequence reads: CASSLSWSWVF. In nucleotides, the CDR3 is TGTGCCAGCAGCCTCTCGTGGAGCTGGGTCTTT. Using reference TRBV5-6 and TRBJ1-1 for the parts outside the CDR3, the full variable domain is DAGVTQSPTHLIKTRGQQVTLRCSPKSGHDTVSWYQQALGQGPQFIFQYYEEEERQRGNFPDRFSGHQFPNYSSELNVNALLLGDSALYLCASSLSWSWVFGQGTRLTVV.

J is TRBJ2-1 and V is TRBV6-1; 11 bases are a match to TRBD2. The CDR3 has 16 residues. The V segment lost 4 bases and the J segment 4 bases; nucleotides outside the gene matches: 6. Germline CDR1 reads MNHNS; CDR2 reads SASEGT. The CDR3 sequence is CASSGMGLAAYNEQFF. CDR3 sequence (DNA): TGTGCCAGCAGTGGCATGGGACTAGCGGCGTACAATGAGCAGTTCTTC.

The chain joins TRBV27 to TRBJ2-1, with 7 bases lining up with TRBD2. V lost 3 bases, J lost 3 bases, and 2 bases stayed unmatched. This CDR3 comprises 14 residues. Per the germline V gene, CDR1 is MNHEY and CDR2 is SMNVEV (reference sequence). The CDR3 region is CASSFSGNYNEQFF. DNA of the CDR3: TGTGCCAGCAGTTTCAGCGGGAACTACAATGAGCAGTTCTTC.

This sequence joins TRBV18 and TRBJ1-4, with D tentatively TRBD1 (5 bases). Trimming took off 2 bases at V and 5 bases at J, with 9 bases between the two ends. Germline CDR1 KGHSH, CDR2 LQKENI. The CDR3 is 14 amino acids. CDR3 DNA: TGTGCCAGCTCACCAGGGCAGGGAAATGAAAAACTGTTTTTT. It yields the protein CASSPGQGNEKLFF.

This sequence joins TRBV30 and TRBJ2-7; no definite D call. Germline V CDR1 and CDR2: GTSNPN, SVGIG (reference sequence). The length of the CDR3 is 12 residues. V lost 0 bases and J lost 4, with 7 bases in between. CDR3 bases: TGTGCCTGGAGTGTATTTGTTTACGAGCAGTACTTC. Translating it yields CAWSVFVYEQYF.

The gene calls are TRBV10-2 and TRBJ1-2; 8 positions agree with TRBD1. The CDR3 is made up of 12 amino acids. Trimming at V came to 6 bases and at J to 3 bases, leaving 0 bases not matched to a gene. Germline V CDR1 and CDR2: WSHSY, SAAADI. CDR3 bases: TGCGCCAGCAGGACAGGGGACTATGGCTACACCTTC. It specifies CASRTGDYGYTF.